Presented here are 18 T cell receptor beta chains from one specimen sequenced in a study of regulatory T cells in long-lasting Graves disease. The time point is: persistent/refractory GD, antithyroid drugs over 5 years with positive TRAb. Extracted PBMC RNA gave rise to the TCR library. The authors built TCR beta libraries using iRepertoire HTBI primers and Arm-PCR of CDR3 regions. TCRdb independently ran MiXCR on the multiplex PCR reads; one entry per CDR3 protein. Of around 340,000 distinct CDR3 sequences detected, about 20% appear once; the ten largest clones hold just under 30%. The sequencing here drew on peripheral blood mononuclear cells (PBMCs), taken when the disease was refractory, from a patient treated with antithyroid drugs. All receptors derive from a female donor with Graves disease.

At least ten counts were recorded for this clonotype. The CDR3 protein is CASSSQRRDRGAGELFF. CDR3 bases: TGTGCCAGCAGCTCCCAGAGACGAGACAGGGGGGCCGGGGAGCTGTTTTTT. This rearrangement joins TRBV11-2 to TRBJ2-2; 9 nucleotides align to TRBD1. The length of the CDR3 is 17 residues. Germline trimming cut 4 bases from V and 6 bases from J; bases unmatched to any gene: 12. From germline, CDR1 is SGHAT and CDR2 FQNNGV.

This clonotype was found many times. The V gene is TRBV7-8, the J gene TRBJ1-2, with no clear D. Germline V gene lookup returns CDR1 SGHVS and CDR2 FQNEAQ. V was clipped by 1 base and J by 3 bases, with 21 bases between them. This CDR3 is 18 amino acids long. In DNA, the CDR3 is TGTGCCAGCAGCTTAGTCTACTTAAGTCACACTATCTACTATGGCTACACCTTC. Amino acid sequence: CASSLVYLSHTIYYGYTF.

This clonotype was observed many times. This chain joins TRBV7-6 and TRBJ1-2; no clear D gene. Between the trimmed V and J ends, which lost 1 base and 2 bases, there was a span of 20 bases. Germline values: CDR1 SGHVS, CDR2 FNYEAQ. This CDR3 comprises 18 residues. The CDR3 region is CASSLVSWAPENNYGYTF. For the CDR3, the DNA is TGTGCCAGCAGCTTAGTAAGTTGGGCTCCCGAGAACAACTATGGCTACACCTTC.

This clonotype has more than one count but fewer than ten. The genes are TRBV19 and TRBJ1-4, with D possibly matching TRBD1 (6 bases). Germline-derived CDR1 and CDR2 are LNHDA and SQIVND (reference sequence). The CDR3 covers 15 residues. V lost 3 bases, J lost 6 bases, and 14 bases lay in between. The CDR3 reads CASSIQTGPDEKLFF. The CDR3 DNA reads as TGTGCCAGTAGTATCCAGACAGGTCCGGATGAAAAACTGTTTTTT.

The sample holds a few counts of this clonotype. The chain couples TRBV20-1 to TRBJ1-2, with 7 positions matching TRBD1. Germline CDR1 DFQATT, CDR2 SNEGSKA (reference sequence). This CDR3 spans 14 amino acids. V lost 1 base to trimming and J lost 4 bases; unmatched junction nucleotides: 6. CDR3 sequence (DNA): TGCAGTGCTAGAGGACGACAGGGCGTCTATGGCTACACCTTC. Translated, it gives CSARGRQGVYGYTF.

Points on this clonotype: The CDR3 ends on some other residue instead of the conserved phenylalanine or tryptophan, so this is likely a read error. This chain links TRBV7-6 with TRBJ1-1, with 9 bases fitting TRBD1. The CDR3 has 16 residues. Per the germline V gene, CDR1 is SGHVS and CDR2 is FNYEAQ. V trimming: 5 bases; J trimming: 5 bases; junction bases outside the gene matches: 12. CDR3 nucleotide sequence: TGTGCCAGCAGCGCGGACAGGGGCGGAAGAGATACTGAAGCTTTCCTT. Translation gives CASSADRGGRDTEAFL.

Of note for this clonotype: An end of the junction differs from the germline gene, which may be a read error. The rearrangement links TRBV6-2 or TRBV6-3 to TRBJ2-2; 8 positions agree with TRBD1. The length of the CDR3 is 16 residues. Germline V lookup: CDR1 MNHEY, CDR2 SVGEGT. The CDR3 coding sequence is TGCGCCAGCATTATACCGGGACAGGAGAACACCGGGGAGCTGTTTTTT. Protein: CASIIPGQENTGELFF.

The rearrangement uses TRBV6-1 and TRBJ1-1; the D is unclear. Trimming cost V 6 bases and J 6 bases, with 14 bases left between them. The germline CDR1 and CDR2 sequences are MNHNS and SASEGT. The CDR3 sequence is 13 residues long. This CDR3 is CASRKKVGSEAFF. The DNA for the CDR3 is TGTGCCAGCAGAAAAAAGGTGGGCTCTGAAGCTTTCTTT.

The genes are TRBV2 and TRBJ2-1; weak D call: TRBD2 (6 bases). V lost 0 bases and J lost 7, with 10 bases in between. The germline V gene has CDR1 SNHLY and CDR2 FYNNEI. This CDR3 has 14 residues. The CDR3 is CASSEAGRGNEQFF. CDR3 nucleotides: TGTGCCAGCAGTGAAGCGGGCCGGGGGAATGAGCAGTTCTTC.

The chain has TRBV20-1 and TRBJ1-4; D gene ambiguous. The germline V and J ends were trimmed by 7 bases and 8 bases, with 14 bases remaining between them. Germline loops: CDR1 DFQATT, CDR2 SNEGSKA (reference sequence). CDR3 length: 12 amino acids. CDR3 coding DNA: TGCAGTGTTTCGGAACGGAACGAAAAACTGTTTTTT. This encodes CSVSERNEKLFF.

This clonotype was seen ten or more times. V gene TRBV5-1 combines with J gene TRBJ1-4, with TRBD1 matching 8 bases. Germline V gives CDR1 SGHRS, CDR2 YFSETQ. The CDR3 has 16 residues. The V and J ends lost 2 bases and 1 base, in that order; junction bases with no gene match: 4. CDR3: CASSFGQGGTNEKLFF. For the CDR3, the DNA is TGCGCCAGCAGCTTTGGACAGGGTGGAACTAATGAAAAACTGTTTTTT.

The chain is built from TRBV11-2 and TRBJ2-5; 11 bases map to TRBD2. This CDR3 contains 15 residues. Germline V gene sequence: CDR1 SGHAT, CDR2 FQNNGV. The trim removed 3 bases at V and 5 bases at J, leaving 5 bases unmatched. CDR3 sequence: CASSFEASGRETQYF. Here the CDR3 DNA reads TGTGCCAGCAGCTTTGAGGCTAGCGGGAGGGAGACCCAGTACTTC.

This clonotype was seen at least ten times. CDR3 DNA: TGTGCCAGCAGGGGGGACAGCAATCAGCCCCAGCATTTT. Protein product: CASRGDSNQPQHF. V gene TRBV12-3 or TRBV12-4 combines with J gene TRBJ1-5; a weak D match, TRBD1 (5 bases). The CDR3 sequence is 13 residues long. The V and J ends lost 6 bases and 1 base respectively, with 7 bases between them.

The chain is built from TRBV29-1 and TRBJ1-5; 10 bases fit TRBD1. With V trimmed by 6 bases and J by 6 bases, 5 bases remained unmatched. The CDR3 is 13 amino acids. The germline V gene encodes CDR1 SQVTM and CDR2 ANQGSEA. CDR3 residues: CSVTGGRGQPQHF. CDR3 nucleotide sequence: TGCAGCGTGACAGGGGGCAGAGGTCAGCCCCAGCATTTT.

This clonotype has only a few counts. This chain connects TRBV27 to TRBJ2-7, with no clear D. Germline CDR1 and CDR2: MNHEY and SMNVEV (reference sequence). The CDR3 runs to 11 residues. The V end was cut by 5 bases, the J end by 7 bases, with 9 bases between. DNA for the CDR3: TGTGCCAGCAGTCCAAGACCGGAGCAGTACTTC. It is translated as CASSPRPEQYF.

The chain carries TRBV7-2 and TRBJ1-2; D remains ambiguous. Germline CDR1 is SGHTA and CDR2 is FQGNSA. V was trimmed by 7 bases and J by 6 bases, leaving 18 bases between them. This CDR3 is 14 amino acids long. CDR3 sequence (DNA): TGTGCCAGCACTCCAACGGAGCAGAAAGATGGCTACACCTTC. Its translation is CASTPTEQKDGYTF.

The chain combines TRBV28 with TRBJ2-7; TRBD1 aligns across 7 bases. The CDR3 totals 14 residues. The junction had 6 bases not matched to a gene; V was cut back by 2 bases and J by 5 bases. Germline V lookup: CDR1 MDHEN, CDR2 SYDVKM. Here the CDR3 DNA reads TGTGCCAGCAGTTTAACGGACAGGCCCCACGAGCAGTACTTC. Translation gives CASSLTDRPHEQYF.

This clonotype was counted only a few times. The chain uses TRBV7-3 and TRBJ2-7, with 7 bases identical to TRBD1. The CDR3 totals 15 residues. The germline V gene has CDR1 SGHTA and CDR2 FQGTGA. Germline trimming cut 6 bases from V and 3 bases from J; bases unmatched to any gene: 11. The CDR3 bases are TGTGCCAGCAGTTTTGACAGGGCAGGTCTCTACGAGCAGTACTTC. It is translated as CASSFDRAGLYEQYF.